This section outlines one TCR beta chain sequence together with its context. Antigen unknown. These data belong to a study of shared clonotypes between healthy human individuals. The wider study: Contributing individuals were a couple of females and a few males aged 18 to 49.

CDR1 is SGHTA, CDR2 FQGTGA, per germline. Trimming left V 5 bases short and J 1 base short, with 6 bases between. CDR3 length: 13 amino acids. Study-level points and caveats: As a rule, naive subsets had a larger estimated richness than memory subsets. When naive CD4 clonotypes were compared across a handful of donors, approximately 5% were shared.

Libraries were prepared by immunoSEQ multiplex PCR; TCRdb keeps only in-frame clonotypes and omits some of them. The profile shows about 1.5 million clones, approximately 97% of them singletons. The specimen sequenced was naive CD4+ T cells sorted from blood. Subset denoted: CD45RA+ positively selected. This clonotype originated in a man aged 25 to 40 in good health. The chain joins TRBV7-3 to TRBJ1-5; unclear D gene. The CDR3 region is CASSPGSNQPQHF. The CDR3 coding sequence is TGTGCCAGCAGCCCCGGGAGCAATCAGCCCCAGCATTTT.